The clone carrying this T cell receptor beta chain was found many times. Unique molecular identifiers were incorporated into the prepared TCRbeta library. TCRdb re-analysed the PCR reads in MiXCR, keeping a single row per CDR3 protein. The table lists some 500,000 distinct CDR3 sequences, roughly 18% of them singletons. The sample is drawn from a study of T-cell reconstitution after alpha-beta-depleted transplantation in children. V gave up 4 bases and J gave up 1 base, with 8 bases separating them. The CDR3 contains 13 residues. Looked up from germline, CDR1 is SGDLS and CDR2 is YYNGEE. Sequencing used PBMCs from the stem cell graft donor, obtained from the stem cell graft. J is TRBJ1-1 and V is TRBV9, with D unclear. The clonotype was recovered from a human donor who donated a stem cell graft to a child with acute lymphoblastic leukemia. The CDR3 is CASSTGRNTEAFF. The CDR3 DNA reads as TGTGCCAGCAGCACCGGACGGAACACTGAAGCTTTCTTT.